This T cell receptor (beta chain) was identified during a study of CD8 T cells in ankylosing spondylitis. A single record per CDR3 protein comes from TCRdb applying MiXCR to the 5' RACE reads. Here the sample spans about 450,000 distinct CDR3 sequences, roughly 26% being singletons. Findings of the study overall: What appeared characteristic of ankylosing spondylitis blood was a TCR beta motif of eight highly homologous variants.

Details on this clonotype: Its antigen remains unidentified.

Trimming removed 1 base at V and 5 bases at J, with 11 bases between. CDR3 size: 13 residues. Per the germline V gene, CDR1 is DFQATT and CDR2 is SNEGSKA (reference sequence). The sample consisted of blood, either unsorted or a sorted T cell fraction (not recorded which). This rearrangement joins TRBV20-1 to TRBJ2-5; D is possibly TRBD2 (5 bases). This clonotype was obtained from a male donor with ankylosing spondylitis. The CDR3 DNA is TGCAGTGCTAGAGTTACTAGTGGGGAGACCCAGTACTTC. It specifies CSARVTSGETQYF.